These T cell receptor beta chains were read from a single sample in a study of T cells in Graves' hyperthyroidism and ophthalmopathy. From the multiplex PCR reads, TCRdb called clonotypes with MiXCR, one entry per CDR3 protein. The repertoire includes 600,000 or so distinct CDR3 sequences, about 17% of them detected once, and approximately 3.9% sits in the top ten. Sample: blood. These receptors all come from a woman under 40 with Graves' hyperthyroidism. The CDR3 runs from the conserved cysteine through the conserved F or W. Fields, in order: V gene, clone size, J gene, D gene, CDR3 DNA, CDR3 protein. The D gene is left open where the match is weak. Only some rows state a clone size, as once, few, many or a class for expanded clones.

TRBV27	many	TRBJ1-5	.	TGTGCCAGCAGTCTGACTTCAATGGGCAATCAGCCCCAGCATTTT	CASSLTSMGNQPQHF
TRBV27	many	TRBJ1-4	.	TGTGCCAGCGGCAAACAGGGCGACGGGGAAAAACTGTTTTTT	CASGKQGDGEKLFF
TRBV12-3/TRBV12-4	.	TRBJ1-3	.	TGTGCCAGCAGTTTAAGAAGAAGGGTGGGCTCTGGAAACACCATATATTTT	CASSLRRRVGSGNTIYF
TRBV5-1	many	TRBJ2-1	.	TGCGCCAGCAGCTTGTCCTCAAACTCCTACAATGAGCAGTTCTTC	CASSLSSNSYNEQFF
TRBV28	.	TRBJ2-7	.	TGTGCCATCCAATCTAGCGTCGAGCAGTACTTC	CAIQSSVEQYF
TRBV3-1	many	TRBJ2-3	.	TGTGCCAGCAGCCAAATGGGTACCTCCACAGATACGCAGTATTTT	CASSQMGTSTDTQYF
TRBV6-1	many	TRBJ1-1	.	TGTGCCAGCATCGATGAGGGACGCAACACTGAAGCTTTCTTT	CASIDEGRNTEAFF
TRBV7-2	few	TRBJ1-2	.	TGTGCCAGCAGCTCCCTGCCTGGCTACACCTTC	CASSSLPGYTF
TRBV6-1	.	TRBJ1-6	.	TGTGCCAGCAGTGAAGTAGGATATTCACCCCTCCACTTT	CASSEVGYSPLHF
TRBV20-1	few	TRBJ2-7	TRBD2	TGCAGTGGGCGGGGGTCCTACGAGCAGTACTTC	CSGRGSYEQYF
TRBV5-1	many	TRBJ2-1	TRBD2	TGCGCCAGCAGCTTGGAGACTAGCGGTTACAATGAGCAGTTCTTC	CASSLETSGYNEQFF
TRBV24-1	many	TRBJ2-3	TRBD2	TGTGCCACCAGTGATTTATACTCGGCGGCTAGCGGGAGGCCCACAGATACGCAGTATTTT	CATSDLYSAASGRPTDTQYF
TRBV10-3	.	TRBJ1-5	TRBD1	TGTGCCATCAGGGACAGGGAGAATCAGCCCCAGCATTTT	CAIRDRENQPQHF
TRBV6-1	.	TRBJ2-2	TRBD2	TGTGCCAGCAGTGGCACTAGCGGGAGTTCCGGGGAGCTGTTTTTT	CASSGTSGSSGELFF
TRBV3-1	many	TRBJ2-7	.	TGTGCCAGCAGCCAAGCGGTGCAGGGGGGGTACGAGCAGTACTTC	CASSQAVQGGYEQYF
TRBV27	many	TRBJ2-7	.	TGTGCCAGCGGGACCCTCCGCGGGCAGTACTTC	CASGTLRGQYF
TRBV7-2	many	TRBJ2-7	TRBD2	TGTGCCAGCAGCACCTCGACTAGCGGGATTTCTTGGGAGCAGTACTTC	CASSTSTSGISWEQYF
TRBV11-2	few	TRBJ2-5	TRBD1	TGTGCCAGCAGCTTAGGCGGGACAGGGGGCGTAGAGACCCAGTACTTC	CASSLGGTGGVETQYF
TRBV6-4	.	TRBJ1-1	TRBD1	TGTGCCAGCAGTGACGAGACAGGGGAAGCTTTCTTT	CASSDETGEAFF
TRBV10-2	.	TRBJ2-2	.	TGCGCCAGCATGCACGGGGAGGGGGCTGCTAACACCGGGGAGCTGTTTTTT	CASMHGEGAANTGELFF
TRBV20-1	many	TRBJ2-3	.	TGCAGTGCTAGAGATGCTGGTTCCACGCAGTATTTT	CSARDAGSTQYF
TRBV30	many	TRBJ1-6	TRBD1	TGTGCCTACCAAACCGGACAGGGGAATTCACCCCTCCACTTT	CAYQTGQGNSPLHF
TRBV6-5	few	TRBJ2-2	TRBD1	TGTGCCAGCACTTATGACAGGGGTGGAACCGGGGAGCTGTTTTTT	CASTYDRGGTGELFF
TRBV7-8	many	TRBJ2-5	.	TGTGCCAGCAGCCCCCCGCTTAGGGGCTATGAGACCCAGTACTTC	CASSPPLRGYETQYF
TRBV19	.	TRBJ2-2	TRBD2	TGTGCCACCCCTAGCGGGAGCACCGGGGAGCTGTTTTTT	CATPSGSTGELFF
TRBV13	many	TRBJ1-1	.	TGTGCCAGCAGCTTTGTTGGCAGTCCCGGGGAGACTGAAGCTTTCTTT	CASSFVGSPGETEAFF
TRBV28	many	TRBJ1-5	.	TGTGCCAGCACCCGAGGGATGCAGCCCCAGCATTTT	CASTRGMQPQHF
TRBV29-1	many	TRBJ1-1	.	TGCAGCGTTGGAGACACTGAAGCTTTCTTT	CSVGDTEAFF
TRBV19	.	TRBJ2-3	TRBD2	TGTGCCAGTAGTACGGGACTAGCACCAGATACGCAGTATTTT	CASSTGLAPDTQYF
TRBV13	.	TRBJ2-1	.	TGTGCCAGCAGCCCCGGGACCCACAGTGTCAATGAGCAGTTCTTC	CASSPGTHSVNEQFF
TRBV30	many	TRBJ2-2	TRBD1	TGTGCCTGGAGTGCCCCCGGGACAGAGACCGGGGAGCTGTTTTTT	CAWSAPGTETGELFF
TRBV9	many	TRBJ2-3	TRBD1	TGTGCCAGCAGCCCCCAGGGACAGTTGAGCACAGATACGCAGTATTTT	CASSPQGQLSTDTQYF
TRBV19	.	TRBJ1-2	.	TGTGCCAGAAGTATGAGGGAGGACTATGGCTACACCTTC	CARSMREDYGYTF
TRBV28	few	TRBJ2-6	.	TGTGCCAGCAGTCCCCGCCCGGGGGCGTCCTACTCTGGGGCCAACGTCCTGACTTTC	CASSPRPGASYSGANVLTF
TRBV28	few	TRBJ2-1	.	TGTGCCAGCAACTTTGGGGGTGGGAATGAGCAGTTCTTC	CASNFGGGNEQFF
TRBV24-1	.	TRBJ1-2	.	TGTGCCACCAACCTCCCTACAGGACACTATGGCTACACCTTC	CATNLPTGHYGYTF
TRBV5-8	.	TRBJ2-7	.	TGTGCCAGCAGCTTTCACCTCTCCTACGAGCAGTACTTC	CASSFHLSYEQYF